This TCR beta chain was captured by sequencing in a study of blood T cell repertoires in COVID-19. Study overall: T cells, B-cell-depleted T cells, or PBMCs supplied cDNA or gDNA.

Clones were read by immunoSEQ multiplex PCR, and TCRdb kept only the in-frame ones, dropping some. The sample contains 250,000 to 350,000 clones, approximately 85% of which appear only once. The sample was PBMCs or T cells enriched from blood (not recorded which). The source of this sequence is a woman in her thirties who had recovered from COVID-19.

CDR3 loop: CASSLVSVTGDRDSNQPQHF. CDR3 bases: TGCGCCAGCAGCTTGGTTTCGGTTACCGGGGACAGAGATAGCAATCAGCCCCAGCATTTT. This sequence joins TRBV5-1 and TRBJ1-5; 7 bases are shared with TRBD1. The CDR3 totals 20 residues. Trimming cost V 0 bases and J 0 bases; bases outside gene matches: 15. Germline CDR1 SGHRS, CDR2 YFSETQ.